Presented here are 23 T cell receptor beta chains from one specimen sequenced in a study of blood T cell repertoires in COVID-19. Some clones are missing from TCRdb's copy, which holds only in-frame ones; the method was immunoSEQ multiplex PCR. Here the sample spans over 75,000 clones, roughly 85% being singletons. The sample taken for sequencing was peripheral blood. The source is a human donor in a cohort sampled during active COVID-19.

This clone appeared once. In nucleotides, the CDR3 is TGCGCCAGCAGCACTGGGACAGGGTGGTCTGAAGCTTTCTTT. Its protein product is CASSTGTGWSEAFF. The rearrangement joins TRBV5-1 to TRBJ1-1; TRBD1 aligns across 9 bases. Per the germline V gene, CDR1 is SGHRS and CDR2 is YFSETQ. V trimming: 4 bases; J trimming: 6 bases; junction bases outside the gene matches: 7. The CDR3 has 14 residues.

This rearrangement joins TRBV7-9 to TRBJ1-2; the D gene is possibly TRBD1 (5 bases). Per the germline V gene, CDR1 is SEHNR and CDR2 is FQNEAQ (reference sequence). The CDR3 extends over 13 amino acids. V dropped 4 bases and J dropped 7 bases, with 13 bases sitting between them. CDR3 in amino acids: CASSSTAQGGYTF. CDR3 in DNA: TGTGCCAGCAGCTCCACGGCCCAGGGTGGCTACACCTTC.

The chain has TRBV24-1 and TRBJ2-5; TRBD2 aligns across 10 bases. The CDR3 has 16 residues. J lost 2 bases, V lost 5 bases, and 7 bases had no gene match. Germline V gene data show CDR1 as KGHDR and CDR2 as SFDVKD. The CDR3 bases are TGTGCCACCAGTGCCGCAGGTAGCGGGGGGCAAGAGACCCAGTACTTC. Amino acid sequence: CATSAAGSGGQETQYF.

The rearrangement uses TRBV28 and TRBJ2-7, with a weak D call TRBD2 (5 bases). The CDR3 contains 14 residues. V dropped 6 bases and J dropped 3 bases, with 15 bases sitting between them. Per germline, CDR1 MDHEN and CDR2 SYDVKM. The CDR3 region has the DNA TGTGCCAGCAGCACCCTACGCCGGGACTACGAGCAGTACTTC. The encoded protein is CASSTLRRDYEQYF.

CDR3 sequence reads: CASTLRPPQKSSGNTIYF. In DNA, the CDR3 is TGCGCCAGCACTCTAAGACCCCCACAGAAGAGCTCTGGAAACACCATATATTTT. The chain links TRBV10-2 to TRBJ1-3; D call uncertain. Germline CDR1 WSHSY, CDR2 SAAADI. V was pared by 7 bases and J by 0 bases, with 22 bases between. The CDR3 is 18 amino acids.

CDR3 protein: CASSPTSGHYNEQFF. DNA of the CDR3: TGTGCCAGCAGCCCGACTAGCGGTCATTACAATGAGCAGTTCTTC. The gene calls are TRBV3-1 (or the pseudogene TRBV3-2) and TRBJ2-1; 9 bases map to TRBD2. V was clipped by 4 bases and J by 4 bases; unmatched bases: 5. CDR1 is LGHDT and CDR2 is YNNKEL in the germline V gene (reference sequence). This CDR3 comprises 15 residues.

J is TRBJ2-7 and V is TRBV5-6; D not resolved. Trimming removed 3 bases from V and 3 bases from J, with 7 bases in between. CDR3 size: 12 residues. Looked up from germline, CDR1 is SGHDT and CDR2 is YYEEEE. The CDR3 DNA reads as TGTGCCAGCAGCTCATACAGCTACGAGCAGTACTTC. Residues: CASSSYSYEQYF. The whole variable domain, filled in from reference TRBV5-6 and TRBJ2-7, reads DAGVTQSPTHLIKTRGQQVTLRCSPKSGHDTVSWYQQALGQGPQFIFQYYEEEERQRGNFPDRFSGHQFPNYSSELNVNALLLGDSALYLCASSSYSYEQYFGPGTRLTVT.

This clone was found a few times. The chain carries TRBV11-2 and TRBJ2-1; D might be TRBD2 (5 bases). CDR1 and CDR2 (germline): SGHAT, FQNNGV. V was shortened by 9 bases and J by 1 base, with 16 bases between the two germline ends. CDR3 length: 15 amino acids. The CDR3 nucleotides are TGTGCCAGTGACCGGGGAGAAAGATCCTACAATGAGCAGTTCTTC. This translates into CASDRGERSYNEQFF.

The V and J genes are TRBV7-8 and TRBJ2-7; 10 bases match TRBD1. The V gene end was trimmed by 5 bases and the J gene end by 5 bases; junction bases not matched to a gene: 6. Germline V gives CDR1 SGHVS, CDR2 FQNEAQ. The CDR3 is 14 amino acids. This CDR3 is CASSRRDRGNEQYF. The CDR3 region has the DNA TGTGCCAGCAGCCGCCGGGACAGGGGAAACGAGCAGTACTTC.

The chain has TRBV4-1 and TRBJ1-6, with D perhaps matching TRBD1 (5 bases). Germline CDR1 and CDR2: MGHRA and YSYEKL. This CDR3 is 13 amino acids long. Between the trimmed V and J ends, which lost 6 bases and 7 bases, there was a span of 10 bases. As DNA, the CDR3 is TGCGCCAGCAGGGGGACTGTGAATTCACCCCTCCACTTT. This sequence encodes CASRGTVNSPLHF.

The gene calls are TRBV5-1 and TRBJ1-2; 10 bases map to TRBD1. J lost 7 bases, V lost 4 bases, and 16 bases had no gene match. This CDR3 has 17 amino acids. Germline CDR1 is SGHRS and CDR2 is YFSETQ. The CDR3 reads CASSQQPIDRGLVGYTF. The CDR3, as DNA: TGCGCCAGCAGCCAGCAGCCGATCGACAGGGGGCTTGTTGGCTACACCTTC. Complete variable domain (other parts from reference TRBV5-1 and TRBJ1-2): KAGVTQTPRYLIKTRGQQVTLSCSPISGHRSVSWYQQTPGQGLQFLFEYFSETQRNKGNFPGRFSGRQFSNSRSEMNVSTLELGDSALYLCASSQQPIDRGLVGYTFGSGTRLTVV.

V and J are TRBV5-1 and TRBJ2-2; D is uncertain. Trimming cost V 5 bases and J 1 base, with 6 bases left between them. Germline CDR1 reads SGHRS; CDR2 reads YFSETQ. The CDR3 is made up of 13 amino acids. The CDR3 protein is CASRAVNTGELFF. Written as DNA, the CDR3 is TGCGCCAGCAGGGCCGTGAACACCGGGGAGCTGTTTTTT. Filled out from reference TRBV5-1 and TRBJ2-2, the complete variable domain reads KAGVTQTPRYLIKTRGQQVTLSCSPISGHRSVSWYQQTPGQGLQFLFEYFSETQRNKGNFPGRFSGRQFSNSRSEMNVSTLELGDSALYLCASRAVNTGELFFGEGSRLTVL.

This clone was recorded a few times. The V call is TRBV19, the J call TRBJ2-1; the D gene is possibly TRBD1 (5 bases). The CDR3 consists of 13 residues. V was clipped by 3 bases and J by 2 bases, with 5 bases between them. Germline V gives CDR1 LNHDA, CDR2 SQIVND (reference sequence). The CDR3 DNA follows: TGTGCCAGTAGTATGGGGCCCTACAATGAGCAGTTCTTC. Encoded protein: CASSMGPYNEQFF.

CDR3 residues: CASSVNRGGAYEQYF. The CDR3 DNA is TGTGCCAGCAGTGTTAATAGAGGGGGAGCTTACGAGCAGTACTTC. This sequence joins TRBV2 and TRBJ2-7, with D perhaps TRBD1 (6 bases). This CDR3 is built from 15 residues. The germline V gene encodes CDR1 SNHLY and CDR2 FYNNEI. V was cut by 4 bases and J by 4 bases, with 17 bases left in between.

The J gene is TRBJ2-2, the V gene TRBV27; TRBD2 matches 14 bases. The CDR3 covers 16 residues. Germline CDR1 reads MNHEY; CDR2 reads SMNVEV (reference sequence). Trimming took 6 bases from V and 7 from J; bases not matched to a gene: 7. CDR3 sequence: CASRRLAGGHGGELFF. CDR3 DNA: TGTGCCAGCAGACGACTAGCGGGGGGGCATGGCGGGGAGCTGTTTTTT.

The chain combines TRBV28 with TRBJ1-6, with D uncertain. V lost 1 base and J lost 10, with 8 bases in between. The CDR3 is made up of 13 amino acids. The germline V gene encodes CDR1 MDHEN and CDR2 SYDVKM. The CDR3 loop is CASSLYKESPLHF. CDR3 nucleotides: TGTGCCAGCAGTTTATATAAAGAGTCACCCCTCCACTTT.

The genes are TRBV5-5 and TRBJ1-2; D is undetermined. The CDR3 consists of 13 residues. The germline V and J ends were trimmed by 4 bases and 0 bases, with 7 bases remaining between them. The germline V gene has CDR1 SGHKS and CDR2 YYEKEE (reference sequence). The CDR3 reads CASSPTTNYGYTF. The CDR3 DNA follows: TGTGCCAGCAGCCCCACTACTAACTATGGCTACACCTTC. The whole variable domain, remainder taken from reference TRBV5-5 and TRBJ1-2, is DAGVTQSPTHLIKTRGQQVTLRCSPISGHKSVSWYQQVLGQGPQFIFQYYEKEERGRGNFPDRFSARQFPNYSSELNVNALLLGDSALYLCASSPTTNYGYTFGSGTRLTVV.

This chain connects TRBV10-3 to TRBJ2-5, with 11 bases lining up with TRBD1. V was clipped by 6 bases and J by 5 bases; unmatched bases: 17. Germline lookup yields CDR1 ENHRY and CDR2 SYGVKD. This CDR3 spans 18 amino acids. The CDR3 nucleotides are TGTGCCATCAGCTCCGGGACAGGGGGTACCACAATCAGGGAGACCCAGTACTTC. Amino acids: CAISSGTGGTTIRETQYF.

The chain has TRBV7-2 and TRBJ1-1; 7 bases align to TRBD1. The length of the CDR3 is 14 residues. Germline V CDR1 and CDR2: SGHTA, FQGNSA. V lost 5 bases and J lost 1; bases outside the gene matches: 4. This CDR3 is CASSRQGGNTEAFF. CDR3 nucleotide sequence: TGTGCCAGCAGCAGACAGGGAGGGAACACTGAAGCTTTCTTT. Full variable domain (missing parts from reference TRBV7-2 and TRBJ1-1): GAGVSQSPSNKVTEKGKDVELRCDPISGHTALYWYRQSLGQGLEFLIYFQGNSAPDKSGLPSDRFSAERTGGSVSTLTIQRTQQEDSAVYLCASSRQGGNTEAFFGQGTRLTVV.

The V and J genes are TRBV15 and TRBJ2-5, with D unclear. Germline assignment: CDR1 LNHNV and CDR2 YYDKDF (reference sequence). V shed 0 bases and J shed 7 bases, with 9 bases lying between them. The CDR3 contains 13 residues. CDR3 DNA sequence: TGTGCCACCAGCAGAGATCATCTATGGACCCAGTACTTC. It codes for CATSRDHLWTQYF.

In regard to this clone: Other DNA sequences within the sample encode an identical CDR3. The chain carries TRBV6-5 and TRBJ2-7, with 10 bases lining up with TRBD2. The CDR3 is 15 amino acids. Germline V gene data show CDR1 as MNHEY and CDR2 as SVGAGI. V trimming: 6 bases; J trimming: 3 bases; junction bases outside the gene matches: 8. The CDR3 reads CASSHRTSGGYEQYF. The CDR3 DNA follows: TGTGCCAGCAGCCATCGGACTAGCGGAGGCTACGAGCAGTACTTC.

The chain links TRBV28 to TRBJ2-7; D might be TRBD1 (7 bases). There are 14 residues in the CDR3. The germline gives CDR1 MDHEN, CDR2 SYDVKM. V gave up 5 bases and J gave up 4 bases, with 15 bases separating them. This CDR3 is CASSRVQGRYEQYF. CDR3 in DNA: TGTGCCAGCAGTAGAGTACAGGGGAGGTACGAGCAGTACTTC.

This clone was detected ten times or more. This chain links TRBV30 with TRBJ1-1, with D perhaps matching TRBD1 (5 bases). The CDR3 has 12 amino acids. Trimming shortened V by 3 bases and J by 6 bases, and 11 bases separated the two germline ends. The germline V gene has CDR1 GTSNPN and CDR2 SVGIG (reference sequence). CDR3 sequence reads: CAWRGLTSEAFF. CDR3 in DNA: TGTGCCTGGAGGGGGCTAACATCTGAAGCTTTCTTT.